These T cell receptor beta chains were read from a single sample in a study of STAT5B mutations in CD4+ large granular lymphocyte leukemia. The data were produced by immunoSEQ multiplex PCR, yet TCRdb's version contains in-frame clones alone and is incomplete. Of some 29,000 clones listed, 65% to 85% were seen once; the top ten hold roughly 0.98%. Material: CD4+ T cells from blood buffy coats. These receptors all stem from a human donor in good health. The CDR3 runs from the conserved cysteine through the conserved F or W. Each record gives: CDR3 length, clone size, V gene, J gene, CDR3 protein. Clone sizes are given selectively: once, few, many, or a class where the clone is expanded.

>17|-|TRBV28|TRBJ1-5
CASSFGSRTLEGQPQHF
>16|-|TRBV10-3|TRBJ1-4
CAISESAGSSNEKLFF
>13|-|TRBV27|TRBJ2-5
CASKRTGQETQYF
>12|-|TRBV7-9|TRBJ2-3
CASSFGTDTQYF
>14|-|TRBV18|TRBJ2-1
CASSQLADYNEQFF
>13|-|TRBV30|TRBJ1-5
CAWSPTGGQPQHF
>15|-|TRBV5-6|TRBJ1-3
CASTFAGFSGNTIYF
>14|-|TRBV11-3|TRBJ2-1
CASSSGARGDEQFF
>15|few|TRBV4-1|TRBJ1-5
CASSQDPSSNQPQHF
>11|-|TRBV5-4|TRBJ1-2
CASSLGPGYTF
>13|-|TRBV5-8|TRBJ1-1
CASSLDRGLEAFF
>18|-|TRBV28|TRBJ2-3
CASSFEGGSGVSTDTQYF
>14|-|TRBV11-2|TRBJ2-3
CASSLEGYTDTQYF
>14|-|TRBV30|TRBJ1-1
CAWSWTGESTEAFF
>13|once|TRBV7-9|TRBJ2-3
CASSLNVVDTQYF
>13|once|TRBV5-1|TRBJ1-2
CASSSGSNYGYTF